Listed here are 15 T cell receptor delta chains from one sample, sequenced in a study of DNA immune sequencing with unique molecular identifiers. All 8 TRDV and 4 TRDJ genes were targeted in 32-plex amplification of genomic DNA. The library had 12-nucleotide UMIs introduced over roughly 3 barcoding cycles, then a second adapter PCR. TCRdb fed the multiplex PCR reads to CATT. Of 1,500 to 2,000 delta-chain clones in the sample, more than 5.5% are singletons; the top ten hold approximately 53%. Sample: gamma-delta T cells from buffy coat blood. The receptors were gathered from a human donor in good health.

In the case of this clone: This DNA translates differently at residue 7 from the TCRdb protein, which is that of a much larger clone; a read error is likely, and the protein shown is the DNA's own translation. J is TRDJ1 and V is TRDV2, with 7 bases fitting TRDD3. Germline V gene data show CDR1 as GEAIGNYY and CDR2 as EKD. The V gene end was trimmed by 2 bases and the J gene end by 7 bases; junction bases not matched to a gene: 12. CDR3 length equals 15 residues. The CDR3 bases are TGTGCCTGTGACAAGATGAGGGATACTGGCCCTAAACTCATCTTT. It encodes CACDKMRDTGPKLIF.

This clone showed up just a few times. TCRdb lists the protein of a much larger clone for this DNA, which differs at residue 8, so this is likely a read error; the protein given here is translated from the DNA itself. V usage is TRDV2 and J usage is TRDJ3; TRDD3 agrees at 8 bases. Germline V gives CDR1 GEAIGNYY, CDR2 EKD. V shed 0 bases and J 2 bases; nucleotides not matched to a gene: 11. CDR3 length equals 20 residues. CDR3 in DNA: TGTGCCTGTGACACCGTACTGTGGGATACGCAAACCTGGGACACCCGACAGATGTTTTTC. This encodes CACDTVLWDTQTWDTRQMFF.

About this clone itself: This DNA's translation and the protein TCRdb lists, from a much larger clone, do not match at residue 22, likely due to a read error; the protein shown is translated from the DNA. V is TRDV1 and J is TRDJ1; TRDD3 matches 13 bases. The J gene is absent in TCRdb and was assigned here via DNA matching to germline. The V and J ends lost 2 bases and 6 bases, in that order; junction bases with no gene match: 36. Germline V gene data show CDR1 as TSWWSYY and CDR2 as QGS. The CDR3 consists of 26 residues. The CDR3 here is CALGESAPYHPPHWGIRGIPLYKLIF. The CDR3 nucleotides read TGTGCTCTTGGGGAATCGGCCCCCTACCACCCCCCTCACTGGGGGATACGCGGCATACCTCTCTATAAACTCATCTTT.

With regard to this clone: One base separates it from a far larger clone, so it is likely a read error. CDR3 DNA: TGTGCCTGTGACACCCTTACTGGGGGAGAAAGGTTCACCGATAAACTCATCTTT. Translated: CACDTLTGGERFTDKLIF. The genes are TRDV2 and TRDJ1, with 9 bases identical to TRDD3. V shed 0 bases and J 1 base; nucleotides not matched to a gene: 11. The CDR3 has 18 residues. Germline V gene sequence: CDR1 GEAIGNYY, CDR2 EKD.

Regarding this clone: The protein that TCRdb holds for this DNA derives from a much larger clone and differs from the translated DNA at residue 18, which likely indicates a read error; the protein shown here is translated from the DNA. The chain recombines TRDV1 with TRDJ1; 13 bases line up with TRDD3. TCRdb carries no J gene annotation; the J gene was assigned here by matching the DNA with germline. This CDR3 comprises 26 residues. Per the germline V gene, CDR1 is TSWWSYY and CDR2 is QGS. After removal of 2 bases from V and 4 bases from J, the junction contained 34 bases not matched to a gene. The CDR3 loop is CALGESAPYHPPHWGIRDIPLDKLIF. CDR3 bases: TGTGCTCTTGGGGAATCGGCCCCCTACCACCCCCCTCACTGGGGGATACGCGACATACCTCTCGATAAACTCATCTTT.

The table lists this clone with a few counts. The chain has TRDV2 and TRDJ1; the D gene is possibly TRDD3 (5 bases). CDR3 length equals 15 residues. Germline V gene lookup returns CDR1 GEAIGNYY and CDR2 EKD. The V end lost 3 bases, the J end lost 4 bases, and 17 bases lay between the germline ends. CDR3 residues: CACDGLIWEGDKLIF. The CDR3 nucleotides read TGTGCCTGTGACGGATTGATCTGGGAAGGCGATAAACTCATCTTT.

In the case of this clone: A read error is likely here: a far larger clone is one base away. The identical CDR3 is also encoded by other nucleotide sequences in the sample. There is no J gene call, but TRDV1 is given as the V gene; the table's D call TRDD3 went unverified against the DNA. The CDR3 is 24 amino acids. In germline, CDR1 is TSWWSYY, CDR2 QGS. The CDR3 DNA sequence: TGTGCTCTTGGGGTGTCCCCCCTTGGCCCTGGGGATACGAGTACCCCTCCGTACACCGATAAACTTATCTTT. This translates into CALGVSPLGPGDTSTPPYTDKLIF.

Note on this clone: TCRdb attributes to this sequence the protein of a much larger clone, which differs from the DNA translation at residue 2; a read error is likely, and the protein displayed is translated from the DNA. The V call is TRDV2, the J call TRDJ1; tentative D call: TRDD3 (5 bases). Germline values: CDR1 GEAIGNYY, CDR2 EKD. The CDR3 runs 15 residues. The CDR3 loop reads CSCDTAGSPRDKLIF. CDR3 bases: TGTTCCTGTGACACCGCTGGGTCCCCGAGGGATAAACTCATCTTT.

This clone was counted only a few times. A far larger clone is one base from this, pointing to a likely read error. Distinct nucleotide sequences in the sample also encode this CDR3. The V gene is TRDV2, the J gene TRDJ1; 7 nucleotides agree with TRDD3. There are 18 residues in the CDR3. V shed 7 bases, J shed 0 bases, and the junction held 19 bases outside the gene matches. The germline CDR1 and CDR2 sequences are GEAIGNYY and EKD. As DNA, the CDR3 is TGTGCCTGCGACCCGGTACTGGGGACTCTTCCCTACACCGATAAACTCATCTTT. This translates into CACDPVLGTLPYTDKLIF.

This clone has a handful of counts. The protein in TCRdb stems from a much larger clone and differs at residue 2 from this DNA's translation, likely a read error; here the protein is translated from the DNA. This CDR3 reads CSLGESAPYHPPHWGIRGIPLDKLIF. The CDR3 DNA is TGTTCTCTTGGGGAATCGGCCCCCTACCACCCCCCTCACTGGGGGATACGCGGCATACCTCTCGATAAACTCATCTTT. The chain couples TRDV1 to TRDJ1; 13 bases align to TRDD3. TCRdb supplies no J gene; here it was assigned by aligning the nucleotide sequence to germline. The germline gives CDR1 TSWWSYY, CDR2 QGS. The CDR3 consists of 26 residues.

This clone came up a few times. The TCRdb protein, from a much larger clone, departs from this DNA's translation at residue 7, likely by read error; the protein shown derives from the DNA. V and J are TRDV2 and TRDJ1; D not resolved. V was clipped by 0 bases and J by 0 bases, with 10 bases between them. This CDR3 is built from 15 residues. CDR1 is GEAIGNYY, CDR2 EKD, per germline. CDR3 coding DNA: TGTGCCTGTGACACCGTTGAGGGGTACACCGATAAACTCATCTTT. It is translated as CACDTVEGYTDKLIF.

There are a few counts of this clone. Only one base separates this from a far larger clonotype, so it likely reflects a read error. Other DNA sequences in the same sample also yield this CDR3. This chain links TRDV2 with TRDJ1, with 7 bases fitting TRDD3. The CDR3 has 18 amino acids. V shed 3 bases, J shed 0 bases, and the junction held 15 bases outside the gene matches. Germline assignment: CDR1 GEAIGNYY and CDR2 EKD. CDR3 sequence (DNA): TGTGCCTGTGACCCGGTACTGGGGACTCTTCCATACACCGATAAACTCATCTTT. As protein: CACDPVLGTLPYTDKLIF.

A few counts support this clone. With only one base between it and a far larger clone, this is likely a read error. Other DNA sequences within the sample encode an identical CDR3. The rearrangement uses TRDV2 and TRDJ1, with D perhaps TRDD3 (6 bases). The germline gives CDR1 GEAIGNYY, CDR2 EKD. The V and J ends lost 0 bases and 2 bases respectively, with 24 bases between them. The CDR3 sequence is 19 residues long. The CDR3 loop reads CACDTVFLGSVGATDKLIF. In DNA, the CDR3 is TGTGCCTGTGACACCGTATTTTTGGGGTCGGTGGGGGCTACCGATAAACTCATCTTT.

This chain connects TRDV1 to TRDJ1, with 8 bases identical to TRDD3. With 2 bases clipped from V and 0 bases from J, the junction kept 26 bases outside the gene matches. The CDR3 covers 23 residues. Germline values: CDR1 TSWWSYY, CDR2 QGS. This chain's CDR3 is CALGESPEMKYWGSTPYTDKLIF. The CDR3 DNA reads TGTGCTCTTGGGGAATCTCCCGAAATGAAGTACTGGGGGTCCACCCCGTACACCGATAAACTCATCTTT.

A word on this clone: TCRdb pairs this DNA with a much larger clone's protein that differs at residue 4, likely a read error; the protein shown was translated from the DNA. The V and J genes are TRDV2 and TRDJ3, with D tentatively TRDD3 (5 bases). This CDR3 is built from 20 residues. Looked up from germline, CDR1 is GEAIGNYY and CDR2 is EKD. V lost 5 bases and J lost 2, with 24 bases in between. CDR3 sequence reads: CACVPVDHSIPPWDTRQMFF. The DNA for the CDR3 is TGTGCCTGTGTCCCTGTCGACCATTCGATACCGCCCTGGGACACCCGACAGATGTTTTTC.